The clone carrying this TCR beta chain was recorded many times. Its specificity is not known. This sample was taken from a study of neurological immune-mediated disorders. General study results and limits: Among 34 multiple sclerosis patients, phylogenetic grouping put the repertoires of 18 into a single related-CDR3 cluster, a possible signature. Clinical features showed no association with the multiple sclerosis repertoire cluster, and MRI features showed none either. No CDR3 amino acid sequences were shared by expanded clones across subjects, suggesting private repertoires in all groups.

The unsorted libraries were prepared from 2 million PBMCs (stored at -80 C). Using its own MiXCR run on the 5' RACE reads, TCRdb lists one record per CDR3 protein. The data contain 95,000 to 150,000 distinct CDR3 sequences, roughly 3.2% of them singletons. The sample was PBMCs. This receptor was obtained from a woman in her twenties or thirties with multiple sclerosis.

DNA for the CDR3: TGTGCCAGCAGTGAACCAAGGGCATCTCCCGGGGAGCTGTTTTTT. Its translation is CASSEPRASPGELFF. The rearrangement joins TRBV25-1 to TRBJ2-2, with no clear D. Trimming cost V 2 bases and J 6 bases, with 13 bases left between them. The germline CDR1 and CDR2 sequences are MGHDK and SYGVNS. There are 15 residues in the CDR3.